This TCR beta chain was documented in a study of OX40 agonist ivuxolimab in advanced cancers. For the study at large: Dose-escalation subjects each had hepatocellular carcinoma, melanoma, renal cell or head and neck cancer.

Trimming took off 7 bases at V and 1 base at J, with 14 bases between the two ends. The CDR3 totals 16 residues. Germline loops: CDR1 LNHDA, CDR2 SQIVND (reference sequence). The repertoire was sequenced with immunoSEQ multiplex PCR; TCRdb's copy has only in-frame clones and lacks some. The repertoire holds about 78,000 clones, with roughly 84% as singletons. This specimen was CD4+ or CD8+ T cells sorted from blood, taken in a trial of the OX40 agonist ivuxolimab. This chain links TRBV19 with TRBJ2-6; the D call may be TRBD1 or TRBD2 (5 bases each). The sequence was obtained from an adult with an advanced solid tumor such as melanoma, head and neck, liver or kidney cancer. This CDR3 is CASTLEGISGANVLTF. CDR3 nucleotide sequence: TGTGCCAGTACCCTCGAGGGGATTTCTGGGGCCAACGTCCTGACTTTC.